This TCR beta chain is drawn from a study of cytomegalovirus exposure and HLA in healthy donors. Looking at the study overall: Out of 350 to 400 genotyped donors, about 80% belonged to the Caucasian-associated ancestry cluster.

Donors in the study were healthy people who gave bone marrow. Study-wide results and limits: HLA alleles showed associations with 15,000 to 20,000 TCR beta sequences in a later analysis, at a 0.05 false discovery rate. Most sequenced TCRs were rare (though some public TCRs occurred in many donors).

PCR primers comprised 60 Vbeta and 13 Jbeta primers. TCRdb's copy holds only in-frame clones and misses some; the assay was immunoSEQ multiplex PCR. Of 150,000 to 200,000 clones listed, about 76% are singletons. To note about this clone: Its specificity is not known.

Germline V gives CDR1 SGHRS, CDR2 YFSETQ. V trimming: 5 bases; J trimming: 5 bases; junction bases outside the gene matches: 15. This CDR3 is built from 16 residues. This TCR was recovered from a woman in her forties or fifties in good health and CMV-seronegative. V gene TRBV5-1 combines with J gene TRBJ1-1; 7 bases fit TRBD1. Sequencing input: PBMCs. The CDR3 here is CASRLGTVPQGTEAFF. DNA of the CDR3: TGCGCCAGCAGACTTGGGACAGTCCCCCAGGGGACTGAAGCTTTCTTT.